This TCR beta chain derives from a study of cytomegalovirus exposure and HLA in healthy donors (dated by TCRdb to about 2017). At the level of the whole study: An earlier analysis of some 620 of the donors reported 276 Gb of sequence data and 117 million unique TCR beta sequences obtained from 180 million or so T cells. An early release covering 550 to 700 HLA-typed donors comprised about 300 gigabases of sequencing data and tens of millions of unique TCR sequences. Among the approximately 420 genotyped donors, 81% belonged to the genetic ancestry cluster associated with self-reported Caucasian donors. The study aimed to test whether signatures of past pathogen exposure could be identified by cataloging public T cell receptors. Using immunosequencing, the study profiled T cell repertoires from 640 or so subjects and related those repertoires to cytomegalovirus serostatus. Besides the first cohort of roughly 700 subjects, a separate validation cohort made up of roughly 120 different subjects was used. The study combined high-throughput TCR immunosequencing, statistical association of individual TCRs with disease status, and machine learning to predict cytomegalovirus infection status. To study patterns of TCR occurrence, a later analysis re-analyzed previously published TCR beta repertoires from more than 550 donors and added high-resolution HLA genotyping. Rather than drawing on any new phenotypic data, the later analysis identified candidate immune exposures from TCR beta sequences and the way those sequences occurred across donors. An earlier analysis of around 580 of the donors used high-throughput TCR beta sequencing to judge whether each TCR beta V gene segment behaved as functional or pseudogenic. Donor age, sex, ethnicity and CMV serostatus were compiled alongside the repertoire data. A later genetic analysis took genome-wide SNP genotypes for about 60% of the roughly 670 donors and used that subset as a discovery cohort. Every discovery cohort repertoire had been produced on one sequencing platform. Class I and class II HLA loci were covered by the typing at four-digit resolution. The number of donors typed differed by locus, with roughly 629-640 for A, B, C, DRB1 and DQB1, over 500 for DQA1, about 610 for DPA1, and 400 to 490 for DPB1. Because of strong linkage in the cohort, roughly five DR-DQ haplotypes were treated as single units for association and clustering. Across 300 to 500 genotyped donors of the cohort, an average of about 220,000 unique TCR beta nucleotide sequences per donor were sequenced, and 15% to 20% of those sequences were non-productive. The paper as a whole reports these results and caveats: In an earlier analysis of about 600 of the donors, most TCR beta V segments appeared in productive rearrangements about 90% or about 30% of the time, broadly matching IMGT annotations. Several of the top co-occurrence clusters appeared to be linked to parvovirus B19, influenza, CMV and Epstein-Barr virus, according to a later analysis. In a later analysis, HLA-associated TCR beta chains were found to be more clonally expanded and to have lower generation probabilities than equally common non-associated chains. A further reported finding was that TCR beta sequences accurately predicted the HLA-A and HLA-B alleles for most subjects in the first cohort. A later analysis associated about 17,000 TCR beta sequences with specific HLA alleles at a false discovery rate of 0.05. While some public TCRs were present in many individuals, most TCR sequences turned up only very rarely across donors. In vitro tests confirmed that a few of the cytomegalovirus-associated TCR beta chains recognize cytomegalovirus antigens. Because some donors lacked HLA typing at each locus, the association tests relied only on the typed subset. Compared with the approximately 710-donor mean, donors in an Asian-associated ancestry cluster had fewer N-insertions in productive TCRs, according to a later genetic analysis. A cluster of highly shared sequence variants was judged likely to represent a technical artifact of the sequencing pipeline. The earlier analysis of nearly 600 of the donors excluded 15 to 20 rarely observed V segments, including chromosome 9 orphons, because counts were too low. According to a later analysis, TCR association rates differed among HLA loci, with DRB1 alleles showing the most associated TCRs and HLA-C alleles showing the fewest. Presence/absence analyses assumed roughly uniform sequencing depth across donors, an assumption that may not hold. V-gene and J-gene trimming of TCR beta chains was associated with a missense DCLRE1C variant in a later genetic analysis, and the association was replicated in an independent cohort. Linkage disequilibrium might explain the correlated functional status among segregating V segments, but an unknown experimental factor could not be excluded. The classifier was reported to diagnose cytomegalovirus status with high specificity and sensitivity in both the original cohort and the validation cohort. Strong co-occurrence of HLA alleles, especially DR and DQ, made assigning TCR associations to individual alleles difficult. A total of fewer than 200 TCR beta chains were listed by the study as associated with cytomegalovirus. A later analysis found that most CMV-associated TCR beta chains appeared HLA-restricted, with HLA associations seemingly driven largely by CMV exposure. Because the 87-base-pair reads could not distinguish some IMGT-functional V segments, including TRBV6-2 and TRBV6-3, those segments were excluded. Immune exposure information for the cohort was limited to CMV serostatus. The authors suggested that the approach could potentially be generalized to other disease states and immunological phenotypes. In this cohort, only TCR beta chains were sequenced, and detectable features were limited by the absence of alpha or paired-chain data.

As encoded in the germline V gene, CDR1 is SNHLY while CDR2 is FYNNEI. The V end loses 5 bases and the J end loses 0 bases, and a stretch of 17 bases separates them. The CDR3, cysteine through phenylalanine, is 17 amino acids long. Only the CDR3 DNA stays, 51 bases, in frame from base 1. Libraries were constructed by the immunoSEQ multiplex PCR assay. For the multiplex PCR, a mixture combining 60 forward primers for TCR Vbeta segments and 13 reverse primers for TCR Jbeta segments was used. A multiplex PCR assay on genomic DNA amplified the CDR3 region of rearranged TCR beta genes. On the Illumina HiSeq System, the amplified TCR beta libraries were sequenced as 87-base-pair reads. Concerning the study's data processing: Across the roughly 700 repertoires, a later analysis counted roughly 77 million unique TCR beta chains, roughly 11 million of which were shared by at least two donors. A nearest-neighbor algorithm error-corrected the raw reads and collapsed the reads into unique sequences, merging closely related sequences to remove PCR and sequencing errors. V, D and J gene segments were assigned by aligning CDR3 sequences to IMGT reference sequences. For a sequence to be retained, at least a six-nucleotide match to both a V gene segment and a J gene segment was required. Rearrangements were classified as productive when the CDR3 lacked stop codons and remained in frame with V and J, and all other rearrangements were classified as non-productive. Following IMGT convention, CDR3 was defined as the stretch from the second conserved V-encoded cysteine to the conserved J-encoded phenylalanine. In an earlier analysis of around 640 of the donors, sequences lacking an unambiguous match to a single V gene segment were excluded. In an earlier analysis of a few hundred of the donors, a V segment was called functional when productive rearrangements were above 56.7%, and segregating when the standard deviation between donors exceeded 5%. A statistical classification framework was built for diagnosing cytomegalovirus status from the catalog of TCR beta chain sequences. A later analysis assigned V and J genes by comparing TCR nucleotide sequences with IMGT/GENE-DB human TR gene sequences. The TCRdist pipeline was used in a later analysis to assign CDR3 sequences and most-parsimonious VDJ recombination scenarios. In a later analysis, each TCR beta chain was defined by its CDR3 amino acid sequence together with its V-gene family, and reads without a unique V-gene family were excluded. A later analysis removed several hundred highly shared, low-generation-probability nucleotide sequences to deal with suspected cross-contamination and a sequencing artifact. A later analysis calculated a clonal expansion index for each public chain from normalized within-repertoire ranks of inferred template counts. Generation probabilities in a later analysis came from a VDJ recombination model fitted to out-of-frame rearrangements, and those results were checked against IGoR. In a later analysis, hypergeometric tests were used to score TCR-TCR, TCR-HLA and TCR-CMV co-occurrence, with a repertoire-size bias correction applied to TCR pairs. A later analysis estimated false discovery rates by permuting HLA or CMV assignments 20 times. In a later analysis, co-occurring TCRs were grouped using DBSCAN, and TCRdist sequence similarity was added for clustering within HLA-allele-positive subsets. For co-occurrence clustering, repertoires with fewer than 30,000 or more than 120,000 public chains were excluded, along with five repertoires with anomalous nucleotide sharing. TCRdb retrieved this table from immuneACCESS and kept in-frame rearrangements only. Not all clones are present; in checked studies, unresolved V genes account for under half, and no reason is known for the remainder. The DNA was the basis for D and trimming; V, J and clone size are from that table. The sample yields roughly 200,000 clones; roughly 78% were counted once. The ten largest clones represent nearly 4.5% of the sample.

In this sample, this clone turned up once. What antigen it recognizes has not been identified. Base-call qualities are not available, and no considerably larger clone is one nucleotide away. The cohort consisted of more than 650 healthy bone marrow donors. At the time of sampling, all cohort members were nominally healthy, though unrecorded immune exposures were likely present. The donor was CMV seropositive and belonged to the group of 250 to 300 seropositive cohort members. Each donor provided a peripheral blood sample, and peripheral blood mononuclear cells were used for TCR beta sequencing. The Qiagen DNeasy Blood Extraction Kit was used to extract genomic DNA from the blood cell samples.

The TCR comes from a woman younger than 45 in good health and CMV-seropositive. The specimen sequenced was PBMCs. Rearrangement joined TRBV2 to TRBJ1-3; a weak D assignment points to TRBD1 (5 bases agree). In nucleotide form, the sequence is TGTGCCAGCAGTTCCCACAGGCAGGGCCTCTCTGGAAACACCATATATTTT. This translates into CASSSHRQGLSGNTIYF.